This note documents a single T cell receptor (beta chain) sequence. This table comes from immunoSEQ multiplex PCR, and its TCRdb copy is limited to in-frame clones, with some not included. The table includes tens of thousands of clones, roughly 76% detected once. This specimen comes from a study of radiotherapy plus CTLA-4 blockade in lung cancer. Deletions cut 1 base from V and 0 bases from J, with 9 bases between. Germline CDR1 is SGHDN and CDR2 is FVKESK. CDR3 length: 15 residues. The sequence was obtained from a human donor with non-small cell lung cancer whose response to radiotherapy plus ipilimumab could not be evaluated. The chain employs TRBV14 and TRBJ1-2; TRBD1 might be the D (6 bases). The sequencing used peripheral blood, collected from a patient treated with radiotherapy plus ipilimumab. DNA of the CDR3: TGTGCCAGCAGCCAAGTAGGGGGGGCTAACTATGGCTACACCTTC. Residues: CASSQVGGANYGYTF.